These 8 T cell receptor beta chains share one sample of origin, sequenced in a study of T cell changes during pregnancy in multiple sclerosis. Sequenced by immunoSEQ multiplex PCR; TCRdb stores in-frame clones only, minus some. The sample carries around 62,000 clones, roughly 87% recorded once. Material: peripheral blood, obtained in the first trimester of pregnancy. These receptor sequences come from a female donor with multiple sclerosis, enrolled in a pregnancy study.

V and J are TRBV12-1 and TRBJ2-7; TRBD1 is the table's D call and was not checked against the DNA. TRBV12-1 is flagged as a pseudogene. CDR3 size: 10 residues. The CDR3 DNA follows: TGTGCCAGCAGCCACTACGAGCAGTACTTC. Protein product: CASSHYEQYF.

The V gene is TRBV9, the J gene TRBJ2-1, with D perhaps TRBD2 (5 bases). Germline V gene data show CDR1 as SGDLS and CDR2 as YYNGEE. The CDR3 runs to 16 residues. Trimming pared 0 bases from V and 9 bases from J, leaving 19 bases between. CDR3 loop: CASSVGGSFRFGEQFF. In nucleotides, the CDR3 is TGTGCCAGCAGCGTAGGTGGGAGTTTCCGGTTCGGTGAGCAGTTCTTC.

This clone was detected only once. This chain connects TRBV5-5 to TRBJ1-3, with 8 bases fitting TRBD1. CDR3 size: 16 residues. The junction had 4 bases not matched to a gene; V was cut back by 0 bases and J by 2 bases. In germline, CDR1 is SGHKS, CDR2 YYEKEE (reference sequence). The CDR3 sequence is CASSLGLQGAGNTIYF. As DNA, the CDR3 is TGTGCCAGCAGCTTGGGTCTACAGGGGGCTGGAAACACCATATATTTT.

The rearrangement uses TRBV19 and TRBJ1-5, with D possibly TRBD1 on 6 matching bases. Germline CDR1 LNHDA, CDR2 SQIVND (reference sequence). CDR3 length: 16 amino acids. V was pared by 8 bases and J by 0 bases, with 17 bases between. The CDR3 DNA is TGTGCCAGTTCCTGGCGGACAGATTATAGCAATCAGCCCCAGCATTTT. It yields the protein CASSWRTDYSNQPQHF. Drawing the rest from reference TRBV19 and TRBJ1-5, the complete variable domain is DGGITQSPKYLFRKEGQNVTLSCEQNLNHDAMYWYRQDPGQGLRLIYYSQIVNDFQKGDIAEGYSVSREKKESFPLTVTSAQKNPTAFYLCASSWRTDYSNQPQHFGDGTRLSIL.

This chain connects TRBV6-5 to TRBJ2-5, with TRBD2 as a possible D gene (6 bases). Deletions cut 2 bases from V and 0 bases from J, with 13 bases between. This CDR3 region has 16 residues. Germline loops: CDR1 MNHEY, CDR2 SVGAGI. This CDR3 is CASSYGGLLYQETQYF. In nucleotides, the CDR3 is TGTGCCAGCAGTTACGGGGGACTCTTGTACCAAGAGACCCAGTACTTC.

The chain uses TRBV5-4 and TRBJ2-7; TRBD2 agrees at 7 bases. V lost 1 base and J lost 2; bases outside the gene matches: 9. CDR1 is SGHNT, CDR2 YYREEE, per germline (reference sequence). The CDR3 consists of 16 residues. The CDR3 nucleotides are TGTGCCAGCAGCTTGTTGGGCGGGAGTATCGCCTACGAGCAGTACTTC. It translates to CASSLLGGSIAYEQYF.

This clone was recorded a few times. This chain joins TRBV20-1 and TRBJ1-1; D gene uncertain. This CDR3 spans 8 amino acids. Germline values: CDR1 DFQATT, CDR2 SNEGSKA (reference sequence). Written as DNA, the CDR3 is TGCAGACCAGATGAAGCTTTCTTT. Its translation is CRPDEAFF.

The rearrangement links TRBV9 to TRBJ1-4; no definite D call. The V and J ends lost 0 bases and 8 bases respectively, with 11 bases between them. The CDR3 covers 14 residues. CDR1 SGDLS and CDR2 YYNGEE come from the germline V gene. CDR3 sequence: CASSVDGQAEKLFF. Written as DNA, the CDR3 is TGTGCCAGCAGCGTAGATGGGCAGGCAGAAAAACTGTTTTTT.